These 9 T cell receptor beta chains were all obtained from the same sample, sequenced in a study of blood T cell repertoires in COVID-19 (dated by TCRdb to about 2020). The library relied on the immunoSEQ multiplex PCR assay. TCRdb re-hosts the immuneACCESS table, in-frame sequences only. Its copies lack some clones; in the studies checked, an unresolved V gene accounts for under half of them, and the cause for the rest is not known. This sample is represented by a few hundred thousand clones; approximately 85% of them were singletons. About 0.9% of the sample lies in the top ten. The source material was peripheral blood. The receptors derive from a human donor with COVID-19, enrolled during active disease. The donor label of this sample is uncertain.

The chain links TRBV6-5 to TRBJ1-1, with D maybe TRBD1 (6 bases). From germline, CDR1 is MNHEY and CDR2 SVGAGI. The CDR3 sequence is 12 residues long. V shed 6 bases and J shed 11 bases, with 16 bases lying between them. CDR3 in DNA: TGTGCCAGCAGAGGACCAGGGGTGGGGGCTTTCTTT. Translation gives CASRGPGVGAFF.

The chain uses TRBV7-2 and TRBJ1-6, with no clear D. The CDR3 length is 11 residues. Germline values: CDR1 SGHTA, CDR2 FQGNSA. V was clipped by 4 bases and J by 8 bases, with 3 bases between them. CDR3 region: CASSSDSPLHF. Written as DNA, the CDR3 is TGTGCCAGCAGCTCCGATTCACCCCTCCACTTT.

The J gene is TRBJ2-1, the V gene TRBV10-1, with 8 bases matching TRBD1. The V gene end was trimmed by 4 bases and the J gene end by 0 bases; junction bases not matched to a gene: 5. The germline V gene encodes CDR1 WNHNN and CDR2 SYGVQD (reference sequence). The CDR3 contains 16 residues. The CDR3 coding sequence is TGCGCCAGCAGTGGCCAGGGGGCCAGCTCCTACAATGAGCAGTTCTTC. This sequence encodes CASSGQGASSYNEQFF.

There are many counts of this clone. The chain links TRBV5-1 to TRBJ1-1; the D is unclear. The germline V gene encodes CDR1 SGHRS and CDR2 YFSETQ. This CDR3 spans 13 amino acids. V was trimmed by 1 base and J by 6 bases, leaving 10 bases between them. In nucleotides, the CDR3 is TGCGCCAGCAGCTTGAGCCCCACGGCTGAAGCTTTCTTT. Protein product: CASSLSPTAEAFF.

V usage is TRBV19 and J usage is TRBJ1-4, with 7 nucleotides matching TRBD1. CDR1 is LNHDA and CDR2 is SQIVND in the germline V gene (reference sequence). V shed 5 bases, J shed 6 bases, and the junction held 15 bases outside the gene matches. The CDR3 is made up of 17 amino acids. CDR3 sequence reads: CASSSRHLTGLDEKLFF. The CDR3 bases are TGTGCCAGTAGTTCGCGCCACCTGACAGGGTTGGATGAAAAACTGTTTTTT. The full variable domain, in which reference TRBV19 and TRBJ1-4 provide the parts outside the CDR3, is DGGITQSPKYLFRKEGQNVTLSCEQNLNHDAMYWYRQDPGQGLRLIYYSQIVNDFQKGDIAEGYSVSREKKESFPLTVTSAQKNPTAFYLCASSSRHLTGLDEKLFFGSGTQLSVL.

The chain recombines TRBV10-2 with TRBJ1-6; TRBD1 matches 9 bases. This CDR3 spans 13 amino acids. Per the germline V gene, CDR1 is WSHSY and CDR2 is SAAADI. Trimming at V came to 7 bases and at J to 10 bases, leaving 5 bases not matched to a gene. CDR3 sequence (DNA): TGCGCCAGCACAGGGACAGGGAACTCACCCCTCCACTTT. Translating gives CASTGTGNSPLHF.

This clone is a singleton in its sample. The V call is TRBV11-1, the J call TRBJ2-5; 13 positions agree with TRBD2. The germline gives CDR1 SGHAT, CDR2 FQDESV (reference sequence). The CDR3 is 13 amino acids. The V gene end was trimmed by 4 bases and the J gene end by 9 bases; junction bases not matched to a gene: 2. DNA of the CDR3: TGTGCCAGCAGCTCCACTAGCGGGGGGGCCCAGTACTTC. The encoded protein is CASSSTSGGAQYF.

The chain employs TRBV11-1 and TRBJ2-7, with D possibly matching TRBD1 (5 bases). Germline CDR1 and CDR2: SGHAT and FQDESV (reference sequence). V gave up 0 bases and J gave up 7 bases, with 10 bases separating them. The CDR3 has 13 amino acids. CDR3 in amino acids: CASSLAVAGEQYF. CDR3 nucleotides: TGTGCCAGCAGCTTAGCGGTGGCAGGGGAGCAGTACTTC.

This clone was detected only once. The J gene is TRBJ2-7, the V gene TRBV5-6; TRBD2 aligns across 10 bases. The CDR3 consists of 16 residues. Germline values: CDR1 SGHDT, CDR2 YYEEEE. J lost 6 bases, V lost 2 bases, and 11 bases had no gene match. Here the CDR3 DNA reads TGTGCCAGCAGCTTAGACGGTCTTCGGACTAGCGGCGAGCAGTACTTC. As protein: CASSLDGLRTSGEQYF. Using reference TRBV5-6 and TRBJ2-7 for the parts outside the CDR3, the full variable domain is DAGVTQSPTHLIKTRGQQVTLRCSPKSGHDTVSWYQQALGQGPQFIFQYYEEEERQRGNFPDRFSGHQFPNYSSELNVNALLLGDSALYLCASSLDGLRTSGEQYFGPGTRLTVT.